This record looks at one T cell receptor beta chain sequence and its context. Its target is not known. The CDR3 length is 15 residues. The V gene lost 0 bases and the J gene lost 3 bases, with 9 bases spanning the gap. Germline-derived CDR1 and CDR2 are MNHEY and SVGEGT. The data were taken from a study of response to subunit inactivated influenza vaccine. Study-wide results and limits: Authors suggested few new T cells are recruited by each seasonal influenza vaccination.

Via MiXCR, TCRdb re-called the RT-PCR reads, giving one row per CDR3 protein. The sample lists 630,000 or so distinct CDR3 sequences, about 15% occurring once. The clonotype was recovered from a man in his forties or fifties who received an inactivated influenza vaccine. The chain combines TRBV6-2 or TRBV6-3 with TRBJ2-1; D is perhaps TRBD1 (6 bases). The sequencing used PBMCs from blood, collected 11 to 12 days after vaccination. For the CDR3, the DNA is TGTGCCAGCAGTTACTCGAGACAGGACTACAATGAGCAGTTCTTC. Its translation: CASSYSRQDYNEQFF.